One and the same sample provided the 20 T cell receptor beta chains below, sequenced in a study of shared clonotypes between healthy human individuals. Method: immunoSEQ multiplex PCR; TCRdb's copy keeps in-frame clones and lacks some. The table includes roughly 2.2 million clones, 80% to 95% detected once. Sequencing was done on a sample of naive CD4+ T cells from PBMCs. Indicated subset: CD45RA+ positively selected. The receptors shown here come from a man in his late teens or twenties in good health. Some clones in this sample may be carry-over from other donors' samples.

This rearrangement joins TRBV7-9 to TRBJ2-1; 9 bases line up with TRBD1. The CDR3 contains 16 residues. Germline CDR1 reads SEHNR; CDR2 reads FQNEAQ (reference sequence). J lost 0 bases, V lost 5 bases, and 5 bases had no gene match. DNA for the CDR3: TGTGCCAGCAGCCGGGGACAGGGTAGCTCCTACAATGAGCAGTTCTTC. Translating it yields CASSRGQGSSYNEQFF.

This clone showed up just a few times. The V and J genes are TRBV5-1 and TRBJ2-5; D might be TRBD1 (5 bases). The V end lost 3 bases, the J end lost 0 bases, and 9 bases lay between the germline ends. Germline loops: CDR1 SGHRS, CDR2 YFSETQ. The CDR3 has 14 residues. The CDR3: CASSYGHNQETQYF. CDR3 DNA: TGCGCCAGCAGCTACGGACATAACCAAGAGACCCAGTACTTC.

V and J are TRBV7-3 and TRBJ2-1, with 9 positions matching TRBD2. The CDR3 runs 16 residues. Germline V gene lookup returns CDR1 SGHTA and CDR2 FQGTGA. Unmatched junction bases numbered 8, after V lost 1 base and J lost 7 bases. CDR3 region: CASSLIASGATNEQFF. In nucleotides, the CDR3 is TGTGCCAGCAGCTTAATTGCTAGCGGGGCTACTAATGAGCAGTTCTTC.

The genes are TRBV28 and TRBJ2-7; 9 bases agree with TRBD2. Germline V gene data show CDR1 as MDHEN and CDR2 as SYDVKM. The CDR3 length is 16 residues. The junction had 11 bases not matched to a gene; V was cut back by 4 bases and J by 4 bases. The CDR3 coding sequence is TGTGCCAGCAGTTCCCCCGGAAGCGGGAGGAAATACGAGCAGTACTTC. This sequence encodes CASSSPGSGRKYEQYF.

The chain carries TRBV27 and TRBJ2-1; 8 positions match TRBD2. After removal of 7 bases from V and 5 bases from J, the junction contained 10 bases not matched to a gene. CDR3 length: 15 amino acids. Germline V gene data show CDR1 as MNHEY and CDR2 as SMNVEV (reference sequence). The CDR3 DNA follows: TGTGCCAGCAATGATAGCGGGAAAGCCCACAATGAGCAGTTCTTC. Translation gives CASNDSGKAHNEQFF.

Of note for this clone: The sample contains more than one DNA sequence encoding this CDR3. The V and J genes are TRBV18 and TRBJ1-1; D uncertain. Germline CDR1 KGHSH, CDR2 LQKENI. CDR3 length: 13 amino acids. V was pared by 3 bases and J by 2 bases, with 7 bases between. CDR3 region: CASSPTRNTEAFF. For the CDR3, the DNA is TGTGCCAGCTCACCCACGAGAAACACTGAAGCTTTCTTT.

This chain links TRBV5-4 with TRBJ1-2; possible D gene TRBD1, 5 bases. The CDR3 has 13 residues. Germline assignment: CDR1 SGHNT and CDR2 YYREEE (reference sequence). Trimming left V 6 bases short and J 5 bases short, with 14 bases between. This CDR3 is CASKTGTEYGYTF. The CDR3 DNA is TGTGCCAGCAAAACCGGGACGGAGTATGGCTACACCTTC.

The CDR3 DNA reads as TGTGCCAGCAGCCAGGACCCGACAGGGGTTATAGCTTTCTTT. Its translation is CASSQDPTGVIAFF. This chain connects TRBV28 to TRBJ1-1; 8 positions match TRBD1. The CDR3 length is 14 residues. V was clipped by 6 bases and J by 10 bases; unmatched bases: 13. Germline V gives CDR1 MDHEN, CDR2 SYDVKM.

The chain has TRBV6-5 and TRBJ1-4; 9 bases are shared with TRBD1. The germline gives CDR1 MNHEY, CDR2 SVGAGI. CDR3 size: 16 residues. Trimming took 0 bases from V and 7 from J; bases not matched to a gene: 6. This CDR3 is CASSYSWTGVGEKLFF. The CDR3 nucleotides read TGTGCCAGCAGTTACTCTTGGACAGGGGTGGGTGAAAAACTGTTTTTT.

The V call is TRBV19, the J call TRBJ1-1; possible D gene TRBD1, 6 bases. The V and J ends lost 3 bases and 5 bases respectively, with 10 bases between them. CDR1 is LNHDA and CDR2 is SQIVND in the germline V gene (reference sequence). The CDR3 runs to 13 residues. Here the CDR3 reads CASSITGRTEAFF. In DNA, the CDR3 is TGTGCCAGTAGTATTACAGGGAGGACTGAAGCTTTCTTT.

The J gene is TRBJ2-7, the V gene TRBV5-4; 10 bases map to TRBD2. The V gene's germline CDR1 is SGHNT and CDR2 YYREEE (reference sequence). V trimming: 0 bases; J trimming: 2 bases; junction bases outside the gene matches: 5. The CDR3 has 16 residues. The CDR3 DNA is TGTGCCAGCAGCTTGGGTGGACTAGCGGCCCCCTACGAGCAGTACTTC. Translated: CASSLGGLAAPYEQYF.

The chain links TRBV29-1 to TRBJ1-2; D gene ambiguous. This CDR3 contains 11 residues. CDR1 SQVTM and CDR2 ANQGSEA come from the germline V gene. Trimming removed 2 bases from V and 3 bases from J, with 4 bases in between. In DNA, the CDR3 is TGCAGCGTTGAAACAGACTATGGCTACACCTTC. As protein: CSVETDYGYTF.

The J gene is TRBJ1-2, the V gene TRBV10-3, with D possibly being TRBD1 (5 bases). The CDR3 consists of 14 residues. CDR1 is ENHRY and CDR2 is SYGVKD in the germline V gene. V gave up 4 bases and J gave up 6 bases, with 15 bases separating them. CDR3: CAISGFVGVDGYTF. Written as DNA, the CDR3 is TGTGCCATCAGTGGGTTCGTAGGGGTGGATGGCTACACCTTC.

V gene TRBV7-2 combines with J gene TRBJ2-5; D may be TRBD1 or TRBD2 (5 bases each). The length of the CDR3 is 14 residues. CDR1 is SGHTA, CDR2 FQGNSA, per germline. Trimming left V 5 bases short and J 2 bases short, with 12 bases between. The CDR3 DNA reads TGTGCCAGCAGCCAGAGGGGAGCGCAAGAGACCCAGTACTTC. Residues: CASSQRGAQETQYF.

V and J are TRBV5-6 and TRBJ1-2; TRBD1 aligns across 7 bases. CDR1 is SGHDT, CDR2 YYEEEE, per germline. Trimming at V came to 4 bases and at J to 6 bases, leaving 9 bases not matched to a gene. The CDR3 consists of 14 residues. The DNA of the CDR3 is TGTGCCAGCAGCCTACGGGACAGCGACAATGGCTACACCTTC. It translates to CASSLRDSDNGYTF. The full variable domain, rest sourced from reference TRBV5-6 and TRBJ1-2, is DAGVTQSPTHLIKTRGQQVTLRCSPKSGHDTVSWYQQALGQGPQFIFQYYEEEERQRGNFPDRFSGHQFPNYSSELNVNALLLGDSALYLCASSLRDSDNGYTFGSGTRLTVV.

This sequence joins TRBV7-2 and TRBJ1-5; D perhaps matches TRBD1 (5 bases). Germline V gene sequence: CDR1 SGHTA, CDR2 FQGNSA. V was pared by 4 bases and J by 9 bases, with 16 bases between. This CDR3 comprises 14 residues. Here the CDR3 reads CASSSRGRGGPQHF. The CDR3 nucleotides are TGTGCCAGCAGCTCTCGGGGTCGGGGGGGGCCCCAGCATTTT.

The V gene is TRBV5-1, the J gene TRBJ2-1; TRBD2 matches 7 bases. The CDR3 consists of 14 residues. Germline CDR1 reads SGHRS; CDR2 reads YFSETQ. After removal of 2 bases from V and 7 bases from J, the junction contained 6 bases not matched to a gene. CDR3 sequence: CASSFRLAGNEQFF. DNA for the CDR3: TGCGCCAGCAGCTTTAGACTAGCAGGGAATGAGCAGTTCTTC.

This rearrangement joins TRBV9 to TRBJ2-5; the D is unclear. The CDR3 length is 12 residues. CDR1 and CDR2 from the germline V gene are SGDLS and YYNGEE. Deletions cut 4 bases from V and 4 bases from J, with 8 bases between. CDR3 coding DNA: TGTGCCAGCAGCTTGGATGGAGAGACCCAGTACTTC. Protein product: CASSLDGETQYF.

Points on this clone: This specimen includes other DNA sequences encoding the same CDR3. The genes are TRBV10-3 and TRBJ1-2; D not resolved. Germline CDR1 is ENHRY and CDR2 is SYGVKD. Trimming cost V 0 bases and J 8 bases, with 7 bases left between them. The CDR3 length is 12 residues. The CDR3 here is CAISESLGGYTF. The CDR3 nucleotides read TGTGCCATCAGTGAGTCTTTAGGAGGCTACACCTTC.

This clone was detected a few times. Other DNA sequences within the sample encode an identical CDR3. The rearrangement joins TRBV5-1 to TRBJ2-5; D perhaps matches TRBD1 (5 bases). V lost 0 bases and J 5 bases, leaving 8 bases between the germline ends. Germline CDR1 SGHRS, CDR2 YFSETQ. The CDR3 spans 13 residues. The CDR3 DNA reads TGCGCCAGCAGCTTGGTTGGGGCGGAGACCCAGTACTTC. This encodes CASSLVGAETQYF.